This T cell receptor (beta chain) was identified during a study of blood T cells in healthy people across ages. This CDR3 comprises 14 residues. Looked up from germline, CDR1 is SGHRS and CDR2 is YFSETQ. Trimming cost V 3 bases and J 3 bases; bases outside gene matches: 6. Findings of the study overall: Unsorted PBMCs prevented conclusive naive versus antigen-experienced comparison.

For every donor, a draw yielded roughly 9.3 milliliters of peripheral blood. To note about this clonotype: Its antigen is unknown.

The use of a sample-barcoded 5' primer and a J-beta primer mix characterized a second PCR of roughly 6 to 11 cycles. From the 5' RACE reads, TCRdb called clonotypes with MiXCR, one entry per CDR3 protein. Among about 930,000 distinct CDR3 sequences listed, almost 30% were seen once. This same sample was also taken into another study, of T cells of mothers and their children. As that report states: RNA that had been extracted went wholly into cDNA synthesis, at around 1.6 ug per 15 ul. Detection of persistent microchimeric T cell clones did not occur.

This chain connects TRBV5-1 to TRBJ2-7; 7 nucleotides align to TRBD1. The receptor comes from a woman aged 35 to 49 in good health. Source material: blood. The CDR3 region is CASSSDRAYYEQYF. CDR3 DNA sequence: TGCGCCAGCAGCTCTGACAGGGCCTACTACGAGCAGTACTTC.